These 23 T cell receptor beta chains were sequenced from one sample in a study of T-cell memory formation after mild COVID-19. TCRdb itself ran the 5' RACE reads through MiXCR, one entry per CDR3 protein. This sample has about 300,000 distinct CDR3 sequences, with roughly a fifth found just once. The sample comprised PBMCs or a T cell subset sorted from them (not recorded which). These receptor sequences come from a man between 18 and 35 years old who had mild COVID-19 (a few samples of this study predate the infection). Cell type and time point are not known.

This clonotype was recorded a few times. The chain couples TRBV12-3 or TRBV12-4 to TRBJ2-6; no definite D call. The CDR3 runs to 14 residues. Trimming took 6 bases from V and 2 from J, leaving 8 bases between them. The CDR3 is CASRIGPGANVLTF. CDR3 sequence (DNA): TGTGCCAGCAGAATCGGACCTGGGGCCAACGTCCTGACTTTC.

The V and J genes are TRBV7-3 and TRBJ2-5; TRBD2 matches 11 bases. Germline assignment: CDR1 SGHTA and CDR2 FQGTGA. The CDR3 runs 16 residues. Losses at the gene ends were 6 bases for V and 7 bases for J; bases not matched to a gene: 13. The CDR3 DNA follows: TGTGCCAGCAGGCCCGATAGCGGGGGGGCAGCGGCGACCCAGTACTTC. Amino acid sequence: CASRPDSGGAAATQYF.

This clonotype occurred once. V gene TRBV12-3 or TRBV12-4 combines with J gene TRBJ2-7; D ambiguous. V lost 3 bases and J lost 4, with 10 bases in between. This CDR3 has 13 amino acids. CDR3 bases: TGTGCCAGCAGTTTTTATTTCCGGTACGAGCAGTACTTC. Its protein product is CASSFYFRYEQYF.

This clonotype was seen a few times. This chain connects TRBV12-3 or TRBV12-4 to TRBJ2-4, with D perhaps given as TRBD1 or TRBD2 (5 bases each). The CDR3 spans 16 residues. V lost 3 bases and J 1 base, leaving 13 bases between the germline ends. For the CDR3, the DNA is TGTGCCAGCAGTTTGAGCCCGTGGGGGGCCAAAAACATTCAGTACTTC. Its translation: CASSLSPWGAKNIQYF.

The table lists this clonotype with a few counts. Germline is not matched at one junction end, which may reflect a read error. The chain recombines TRBV20-1 with TRBJ2-3, with D perhaps TRBD2 (6 bases). The length of the CDR3 is 15 residues. Germline V lookup: CDR1 DFQATT, CDR2 SNEGSKA (reference sequence). The DNA of the CDR3 is TGCAGTGCCAGAGGAGCTAGCGTCGGCACAGATACGCAGTATTTT. It specifies CSARGASVGTDTQYF.

This clonotype has more than one count but fewer than ten. The rearrangement links TRBV10-3 to TRBJ2-7, with a tentative D call TRBD1 (5 bases). V dropped 3 bases and J dropped 4 bases, with 19 bases sitting between them. The germline CDR1 and CDR2 sequences are ENHRY and SYGVKD. CDR3 length: 16 amino acids. Written as DNA, the CDR3 is TGTGCCATCAGTGACACCGTAGGGGTGGTCGCTTACGAGCAGTACTTC. Its translation is CAISDTVGVVAYEQYF.

This clonotype has a handful of counts. J is TRBJ1-1 and V is TRBV6-5, with D perhaps TRBD1 (5 bases). The CDR3 is made up of 13 amino acids. V lost 7 bases and J lost 4, with 13 bases in between. Looked up from germline, CDR1 is MNHEY and CDR2 is SVGAGI. The CDR3 loop reads CASINTGGTEAFF. The CDR3 DNA reads TGTGCCAGCATCAACACGGGGGGCACTGAAGCTTTCTTT.

This clonotype was found many times. The chain couples TRBV14 to TRBJ2-7, with 9 positions matching TRBD2. The CDR3 contains 16 residues. Germline-derived CDR1 and CDR2 are SGHDN and FVKESK. V shed 2 bases, J shed 6 bases, and the junction held 11 bases outside the gene matches. The CDR3 coding sequence is TGTGCCAGCAGCCAAATTAGCGGGGGCCCGACGGGCGAGCAGTACTTC. Protein: CASSQISGGPTGEQYF.

There are a few counts of this clonotype. The chain carries TRBV7-8 and TRBJ1-5; 7 bases are a match to TRBD1. The CDR3 is 16 residues long. V trimming: 1 base; J trimming: 1 base; junction bases outside the gene matches: 4. Germline V gene lookup returns CDR1 SGHVS and CDR2 FQNEAQ. The CDR3 nucleotides are TGTGCCAGCAGCTTAGAGGGACAGTGGAGCAATCAGCCCCAGCATTTT. Amino acids: CASSLEGQWSNQPQHF.

This clonotype was found many times. Here the CDR3 DNA reads TGTGCCAGCAGTTACGGGCGTCCCGGGCTGAACACCGGGGAGCTGTTTTTT. Translation gives CASSYGRPGLNTGELFF. The J gene is TRBJ2-2, the V gene TRBV6-2 or TRBV6-3; the D is unclear. The V gene lost 2 bases and the J gene lost 1 base, with 14 bases spanning the gap. The length of the CDR3 is 17 residues. Per germline, CDR1 MNHEY and CDR2 SVGEGT.

This clonotype came up many times. The V and J genes are TRBV7-2 and TRBJ2-1; D is uncertain. The V end lost 5 bases, the J end lost 7 bases, and 12 bases lay between the germline ends. The CDR3 has 13 amino acids. Germline V gene data show CDR1 as SGHTA and CDR2 as FQGNSA. CDR3 sequence (DNA): TGTGCCAGCAGCCCTCGAATTAGGAATGAGCAGTTCTTC. Its protein is CASSPRIRNEQFF.

In its sample, this clonotype was seen a few times. The chain links TRBV7-9 to TRBJ1-5; D gene ambiguous. The germline CDR1 and CDR2 sequences are SEHNR and FQNEAQ (reference sequence). The CDR3 is 17 residues long. V was cut by 5 bases and J by 0 bases, with 17 bases left in between. Here the CDR3 reads CASSRWGVNNSNQPQHF. The DNA for the CDR3 is TGTGCCAGCAGCCGGTGGGGAGTGAATAATAGCAATCAGCCCCAGCATTTT.

The genes are TRBV6-5 and TRBJ2-3; tentatively, D is TRBD1 or TRBD2 (5 bases each). Germline CDR1 is MNHEY and CDR2 is SVGAGI. V was trimmed by 6 bases and J by 2 bases, leaving 15 bases between them. The CDR3 loop spans 15 amino acids. This CDR3 reads CASRHSGTDTDTQYF. CDR3 sequence (DNA): TGTGCCAGCAGACACTCCGGGACGGACACAGATACGCAGTATTTT.

CDR3 coding DNA: TGCGCCAGCGCCCCGGGACTAGTGGCGGCAGATACGCAGTATTTT. Amino acid sequence: CASAPGLVAADTQYF. This chain connects TRBV5-1 to TRBJ2-3; TRBD2 aligns across 8 bases. Trimming removed 7 bases from V and 4 bases from J; junction bases left unmatched: 11. Germline CDR1 SGHRS, CDR2 YFSETQ. This CDR3 is built from 15 residues.

V usage is TRBV19 and J usage is TRBJ2-2, with TRBD2 as a possible D gene (5 bases). The length of the CDR3 is 12 residues. The germline V and J ends were trimmed by 7 bases and 6 bases, with 9 bases remaining between them. Germline CDR1 and CDR2: LNHDA and SQIVND (reference sequence). CDR3: CASTLSAGELFF. CDR3 nucleotides: TGTGCCAGTACCCTTAGCGCCGGGGAGCTGTTTTTT. The entire variable domain, with the rest obtained from reference TRBV19 and TRBJ2-2, is as follows: DGGITQSPKYLFRKEGQNVTLSCEQNLNHDAMYWYRQDPGQGLRLIYYSQIVNDFQKGDIAEGYSVSREKKESFPLTVTSAQKNPTAFYLCASTLSAGELFFGEGSRLTVL.

This clonotype has more than one count but fewer than ten. The CDR3: CASKSGITSPYEQYV. In DNA, the CDR3 is TGTGCCAGCAAGAGCGGGATAACGAGCCCCTACGAGCAGTACGTC. The gene calls are TRBV5-6 and TRBJ2-7, with TRBD2 identical over 7 bases. CDR1 is SGHDT, CDR2 YYEEEE, per germline. CDR3 length: 15 residues. Trimming at V came to 6 bases and at J to 2 bases, leaving 11 bases not matched to a gene.

This clonotype was seen more than once but under ten times. This chain links TRBV5-1 with TRBJ1-2; D is perhaps TRBD1 (6 bases). The CDR3 spans 14 residues. Trimming took 0 bases from V and 8 from J, leaving 14 bases between them. CDR1 is SGHRS and CDR2 is YFSETQ in the germline V gene. This CDR3 is CASSLDFSGDGYTF. The CDR3 coding sequence is TGCGCCAGCAGCTTGGATTTTTCAGGGGACGGCTACACCTTC.

This clonotype turned up a few times. The rearrangement joins TRBV6-5 to TRBJ1-2; maybe TRBD1 (5 bases). Trimming removed 6 bases at V and 4 bases at J, with 15 bases between. CDR3 length: 14 amino acids. Germline V gene lookup returns CDR1 MNHEY and CDR2 SVGAGI. The CDR3 nucleotides are TGTGCCAGCAGCAAAGAGGGACGGTTCTATGGCTACACCTTC. Protein: CASSKEGRFYGYTF.

This chain links TRBV4-1 with TRBJ2-2, with TRBD1 matching 8 bases. This CDR3 spans 16 amino acids. V dropped 0 bases and J dropped 4; count of bases not matched to a gene: 4. Germline values: CDR1 MGHRA, CDR2 YSYEKL. The CDR3 reads CASSQDWTGSTGELFF. In nucleotides, the CDR3 is TGCGCCAGCAGCCAAGACTGGACAGGGAGCACCGGGGAGCTGTTTTTT.

This rearrangement joins TRBV7-2 to TRBJ1-2, with 7 bases lining up with TRBD1. CDR3 size: 13 residues. V lost 2 bases to trimming and J lost 8 bases; unmatched junction nucleotides: 5. Germline CDR1 SGHTA, CDR2 FQGNSA. CDR3 bases: TGTGCCAGCAGCTTAACAGGGGAAGACGGCTACACCTTC. It is translated as CASSLTGEDGYTF. The full variable domain, rest sourced from reference TRBV7-2 and TRBJ1-2, is GAGVSQSPSNKVTEKGKDVELRCDPISGHTALYWYRQSLGQGLEFLIYFQGNSAPDKSGLPSDRFSAERTGGSVSTLTIQRTQQEDSAVYLCASSLTGEDGYTFGSGTRLTVV.

The chain joins TRBV7-2 to TRBJ1-2; D ambiguous. The CDR3 is made up of 13 amino acids. V gave up 9 bases and J gave up 1 base, with 12 bases separating them. CDR1 is SGHTA and CDR2 is FQGNSA in the germline V gene. Written as DNA, the CDR3 is TGTGCCAGTCTACCGGGGATTAACTATGGCTACACCTTC. It translates to CASLPGINYGYTF. Filled out from reference TRBV7-2 and TRBJ1-2, the complete variable domain reads GAGVSQSPSNKVTEKGKDVELRCDPISGHTALYWYRQSLGQGLEFLIYFQGNSAPDKSGLPSDRFSAERTGGSVSTLTIQRTQQEDSAVYLCASLPGINYGYTFGSGTRLTVV.

The chain links TRBV12-3 or TRBV12-4 to TRBJ1-5, with D possibly TRBD1 on 5 matching bases. V gave up 2 bases and J gave up 5 bases, with 10 bases separating them. This CDR3 comprises 14 residues. CDR3 sequence: CASSLRGEHQPQHF. The CDR3 nucleotides read TGTGCCAGCAGTTTAAGAGGGGAGCATCAGCCCCAGCATTTT.

The V call is TRBV4-2, the J call TRBJ2-7, with a weak D call TRBD2 (6 bases). This CDR3 comprises 15 residues. The germline V gene has CDR1 LGHNA and CDR2 YNFKEQ. V was cut by 3 bases and J by 2 bases, with 14 bases left in between. The CDR3 sequence is CASSHTRDSTYEQYF. CDR3 bases: TGTGCCAGCAGCCACACCCGGGACTCGACCTACGAGCAGTACTTC.